This T cell receptor (beta chain) is from a study of T cell responses to AZD1222 COVID-19 vaccine. Using immunoSEQ multiplex PCR, the repertoire was profiled, and TCRdb retains in-frame clones only, with some absent. In the table there are 140,000 to 150,000 clones, 80% to 90% of which are singletons. This CDR3 comprises 15 residues. Germline values: CDR1 SGHKS, CDR2 YYEKEE (reference sequence). V was clipped by 1 base and J by 1 base, with 11 bases between them. This specimen consisted of peripheral blood, obtained on day 0 of AZD1222 vaccination. This sequence was found in an adult in good health. The rearrangement links TRBV5-5 to TRBJ1-1; the D is unclear. The CDR3 nucleotides read TGTGCCAGCAGCTTGAACGGGTTATGGAACACTGAAGCTTTCTTT. It specifies CASSLNGLWNTEAFF. Full variable domain (missing parts from reference TRBV5-5 and TRBJ1-1): DAGVTQSPTHLIKTRGQQVTLRCSPISGHKSVSWYQQVLGQGPQFIFQYYEKEERGRGNFPDRFSARQFPNYSSELNVNALLLGDSALYLCASSLNGLWNTEAFFGQGTRLTVV.